The rows below give T cell receptor beta chains drawn from one sample of a study of Ad26.COV2.S vaccination and SARS-CoV-2 variants. Assay used: immunoSEQ multiplex PCR; TCRdb lists only in-frame clones, some missing. The sample yields roughly 700,000 clones, approximately 88% seen once. This sample comprised peripheral blood, obtained in a trial of Ad26.COV2.S vaccine versus placebo. These receptors all come from a person between 18 and 59 years old who received the Ad26.COV2.S COVID-19 vaccine or a placebo. Each CDR3 is given with its conserved first and last residue. D genes are given only for firm matches. For some rows the clone size is stated as once, few or many, or as a class when expanded; others skip it.

V: TRBV2; size: .; J: TRBJ1-5; D: .; CDR3: CASSELQDNQPQHF; DNA: TGTGCCAGCAGTGAACTCCAGGACAATCAGCCCCAGCATTTT
V: TRBV19; size: .; J: TRBJ2-1; D: .; CDR3: CASSKTDSSSYNEQFF; DNA: TGTGCCAGTAGTAAGACAGATTCGAGCTCCTACAATGAGCAGTTCTTC
V: TRBV30; size: .; J: TRBJ1-5; D: .; CDR3: CAWSDADNQPQHF; DNA: TGTGCCTGGTCGGACGCGGACAATCAGCCCCAGCATTTT
V: TRBV6-5; size: few; J: TRBJ2-7; D: TRBD1; CDR3: CASSYVDRGTYEQYF; DNA: TGTGCCAGCAGTTACGTGGACAGGGGGACCTACGAGCAGTACTTC
V: TRBV5-1; size: .; J: TRBJ2-1; D: .; CDR3: CASSLGPPGYEQFF; DNA: TGCGCCAGCAGCTTGGGGCCCCCAGGCTATGAGCAGTTCTTC
V: TRBV29-1; size: .; J: TRBJ2-1; D: TRBD2; CDR3: CSPFRDSEFPGTSGRWSYNEQFF; DNA: TGCAGCCCCTTCCGGGACAGCGAATTCCCCGGGACTAGCGGGAGGTGGTCCTACAATGAGCAGTTCTTC
V: TRBV6-5; size: .; J: TRBJ2-4; D: TRBD2; CDR3: CASSYRAGGGIQYF; DNA: TGTGCCAGCAGTTACCGGGCGGGAGGGGGCATTCAGTACTTC
V: TRBV9; size: .; J: TRBJ1-2; D: TRBD1; CDR3: CASTQSGQGYGYTF; DNA: TGTGCCAGCACCCAGTCGGGACAGGGCTATGGCTACACCTTC
V: TRBV30; size: few; J: TRBJ1-5; D: .; CDR3: CAWSVGADNQPQHF; DNA: TGTGCCTGGAGTGTGGGGGCCGATAATCAGCCCCAGCATTTT
V: TRBV7-8; size: .; J: TRBJ2-2; D: .; CDR3: CASSLVGGGQNTGELFF; DNA: TGTGCCAGCAGCTTAGTAGGCGGGGGCCAGAACACCGGGGAGCTGTTTTTT
V: TRBV5-1; size: once; J: TRBJ2-7; D: .; CDR3: CASSLSPDNRRYEQYF; DNA: TGCGCCAGCAGCTTGTCCCCGGACAACCGTCGGTACGAGCAGTACTTC
V: TRBV11-2; size: .; J: TRBJ1-6; D: TRBD1; CDR3: CASSFGAGGSYNSPLHF; DNA: TGTGCCAGCAGCTTTGGGGCAGGGGGCTCCTATAATTCACCCCTCCACTTT